This entry is about one TCR beta chain. The PCR ran on 60 Vbeta and 13 Jbeta primers. Only in-frame clones appear in the TCRdb table, and some are missing; sequencing was by immunoSEQ multiplex PCR. The table shows over 80,000 clones, with over 75% occurring only once. The data originate from a study of cytomegalovirus exposure and HLA in healthy donors. Sequenced material: PBMCs. This clonotype was sampled from a man aged 45-65 years in good health and CMV-seronegative.

Here the CDR3 reads CASSPEELSNQPQHF. CDR3 bases: TGTGCCAGCTCACCCGAGGAACTGAGCAATCAGCCCCAGCATTTT. V is TRBV18 and J is TRBJ1-5; D remains ambiguous. Trimming shortened V by 3 bases and J by 1 base, and 10 bases separated the two germline ends. The germline CDR1 and CDR2 sequences are KGHSH and LQKENI. The CDR3 has 15 residues.